These 24 T cell receptor beta chains share one sample of origin, sequenced in a study of cytomegalovirus exposure and HLA in healthy donors. With 60 Vbeta and 13 Jbeta primers, the PCR was carried out. Assay used: immunoSEQ multiplex PCR; TCRdb lists only in-frame clones, some missing. This table holds about 150,000 clones, roughly 73% found once. The sequenced sample was PBMCs. The origin of the receptors is a woman aged 18-30 years in good health and CMV-seronegative.

The rearrangement links TRBV9 to TRBJ2-3, with TRBD2 matching 8 bases. Per the germline V gene, CDR1 is SGDLS and CDR2 is YYNGEE. Trimming took 4 bases from V and 5 from J; bases not matched to a gene: 6. The CDR3 contains 14 residues. The CDR3 nucleotides are TGTGCCAGCAGCCTCAGCGGGAGTAGAGATACGCAGTATTTT. Its protein product is CASSLSGSRDTQYF.

The V gene is TRBV11-2, the J gene TRBJ2-1, with TRBD2 identical over 11 bases. The germline V gene has CDR1 SGHAT and CDR2 FQNNGV. The V segment lost 5 bases and the J segment 7 bases; nucleotides outside the gene matches: 10. This CDR3 comprises 16 residues. The CDR3 DNA is TGTGCCAGCAGCCCCCAATTAGCGGGAGGGGGGAATGAGCAGTTCTTC. Its protein product is CASSPQLAGGGNEQFF.

The chain couples TRBV5-1 to TRBJ1-1, with a tentative D call TRBD1 (5 bases). This CDR3 is built from 13 residues. The V gene's germline CDR1 is SGHRS and CDR2 YFSETQ. Trimming shortened V by 4 bases and J by 7 bases, and 14 bases separated the two germline ends. CDR3 sequence reads: CASSLQVGGEAFF. Written as DNA, the CDR3 is TGCGCCAGCAGCCTGCAGGTCGGGGGTGAAGCTTTCTTT.

The CDR3 sequence: CASSYSKAGGYEQYF. The CDR3 coding sequence is TGTGCCAGCAGTTACTCAAAAGCGGGGGGCTACGAGCAGTACTTC. The V gene is TRBV6-5, the J gene TRBJ2-7; 9 bases match TRBD2. Germline V gene sequence: CDR1 MNHEY, CDR2 SVGAGI. The CDR3 totals 15 residues. Trimming cost V 0 bases and J 3 bases; bases outside gene matches: 3.

This chain joins TRBV19 and TRBJ1-1; D gene ambiguous. CDR3 length: 14 amino acids. V shed 2 bases and J shed 4 bases, with 11 bases lying between them. Germline V gene sequence: CDR1 LNHDA, CDR2 SQIVND (reference sequence). The CDR3 loop reads CASSINPFSTEAFF. The CDR3 bases are TGTGCCAGTAGTATAAATCCCTTCAGCACTGAAGCTTTCTTT.

This sequence joins TRBV7-2 and TRBJ1-1; 7 bases are a match to TRBD1. Germline V gene lookup returns CDR1 SGHTA and CDR2 FQGNSA. V trimming: 2 bases; J trimming: 7 bases; junction bases outside the gene matches: 7. CDR3 length: 14 residues. CDR3 residues: CASSLMTGYSEAFF. The CDR3, as DNA: TGTGCCAGCAGCTTAATGACAGGGTATAGTGAAGCTTTCTTT.

This rearrangement joins TRBV5-1 to TRBJ1-4, with D perhaps matching TRBD1 (5 bases). The length of the CDR3 is 15 residues. Germline V gives CDR1 SGHRS, CDR2 YFSETQ. The germline V and J ends were trimmed by 0 bases and 8 bases, with 14 bases remaining between them. Here the CDR3 reads CASSLVGAPGEKLFF. For the CDR3, the DNA is TGCGCCAGCAGCTTGGTAGGGGCCCCTGGAGAAAAACTGTTTTTT.

This clone was seen only a few times. This sequence joins TRBV10-3 and TRBJ2-2; D is unresolved. Trimming removed 6 bases at V and 0 bases at J, with 5 bases between. This CDR3 region has 13 residues. Germline V gene sequence: CDR1 ENHRY, CDR2 SYGVKD. DNA of the CDR3: TGTGCCATCAGGTCGGCGAACACCGGGGAGCTGTTTTTT. Encoded protein: CAIRSANTGELFF.

The chain is built from TRBV7-8 and TRBJ1-1; D is perhaps TRBD1 (6 bases). Trimming removed 5 bases from V and 6 bases from J, with 13 bases in between. The CDR3 has 13 residues. Germline V lookup: CDR1 SGHVS, CDR2 FQNEAQ. This CDR3 is CASSAYRDAEAFF. The CDR3 coding sequence is TGTGCCAGCAGCGCGTACAGGGACGCTGAAGCTTTCTTT.

V and J are TRBV5-4 and TRBJ2-1; TRBD2 aligns across 8 bases. The germline V gene encodes CDR1 SGHNT and CDR2 YYREEE (reference sequence). The CDR3 totals 15 residues. Trimming at V came to 5 bases and at J to 5 bases, leaving 9 bases not matched to a gene. For the CDR3, the DNA is TGTGCCAGCAGATTTAGCGGGGCCCCGGACAATGAGCAGTTCTTC. As protein: CASRFSGAPDNEQFF.

V and J are TRBV4-1 and TRBJ2-5; 11 bases are shared with TRBD2. The J segment lost 4 bases and the V segment lost 2 bases, leaving 12 bases of the junction unmatched. Germline V lookup: CDR1 MGHRA, CDR2 YSYEKL. The length of the CDR3 is 18 residues. CDR3 sequence: CASSQPGRLAGFGETQYF. The DNA for the CDR3 is TGCGCCAGCAGCCAACCGGGAAGACTAGCGGGGTTCGGAGAGACCCAGTACTTC.

V usage is TRBV7-2 and J usage is TRBJ1-2; no reliable D call. The V end lost 1 base, the J end lost 0 bases, and 9 bases lay between the germline ends. Germline CDR1 reads SGHTA; CDR2 reads FQGNSA. The CDR3 is 15 residues long. In nucleotides, the CDR3 is TGTGCCAGCAGCTTAGGTGGCGGGACTAACTATGGCTACACCTTC. It encodes CASSLGGGTNYGYTF.

The genes are TRBV11-3 and TRBJ2-1; 10 bases are shared with TRBD1. CDR3 length equals 15 residues. The junction had 4 bases not matched to a gene; V was cut back by 4 bases and J by 4 bases. CDR1 and CDR2 from the germline V gene are SGHNT and YENEEA. CDR3 sequence reads: CASSSGDRGYNEQFF. CDR3 sequence (DNA): TGTGCCAGCAGCTCAGGGGACAGGGGATACAATGAGCAGTTCTTC.

This clone was seen just once. This chain connects TRBV5-6 to TRBJ1-5; 8 positions match TRBD1. Germline CDR1 is SGHDT and CDR2 is YYEEEE. This CDR3 contains 14 residues. V was pared by 5 bases and J by 2 bases, with 3 bases of the junction left unmatched. The CDR3 is CASSQGAGNQPQHF. CDR3 coding DNA: TGTGCCAGCAGTCAGGGGGCAGGCAATCAGCCCCAGCATTTT.

This chain uses TRBV19 with TRBJ2-7; 11 positions match TRBD1. Germline V gene sequence: CDR1 LNHDA, CDR2 SQIVND (reference sequence). This CDR3 region has 15 residues. The V gene end was trimmed by 4 bases and the J gene end by 0 bases; junction bases not matched to a gene: 2. CDR3 residues: CASSTGTGGSYEQYF. Written as DNA, the CDR3 is TGTGCCAGTAGTACAGGGACAGGGGGCTCCTACGAGCAGTACTTC.

This clone was recorded a few times. This chain connects TRBV9 to TRBJ2-1; the D gene is possibly TRBD2 (6 bases). The ends were cut back, 0 bases at V and 8 bases at J, with 15 bases in the middle. The length of the CDR3 is 15 residues. Per germline, CDR1 SGDLS and CDR2 YYNGEE. The CDR3 sequence is CASSVGGTGEDEQFF. The CDR3 DNA follows: TGTGCCAGCAGCGTAGGAGGGACTGGCGAGGATGAGCAGTTCTTC.

This chain links TRBV27 with TRBJ1-6; D gene ambiguous. The germline V gene encodes CDR1 MNHEY and CDR2 SMNVEV (reference sequence). V lost 5 bases and J lost 10, with 12 bases in between. The CDR3 contains 13 residues. The DNA for the CDR3 is TGTGCCAGCAGTATTTCCAGGTCATCACCCCTCCACTTT. Protein sequence: CASSISRSSPLHF.

V is TRBV19 and J is TRBJ2-7, with TRBD2 matching over 8 bases. The CDR3 is 16 amino acids. Per the germline V gene, CDR1 is LNHDA and CDR2 is SQIVND (reference sequence). V lost 5 bases to trimming and J lost 3 bases; unmatched junction nucleotides: 12. The CDR3 DNA sequence: TGTGCCAGTAGTTTATCCCCTTGGCGGGGGGTCTACGAGCAGTACTTC. Amino acids: CASSLSPWRGVYEQYF.

V usage is TRBV5-8 and J usage is TRBJ2-2; 7 nucleotides agree with TRBD2. The V segment lost 2 bases and the J segment 7 bases; nucleotides outside the gene matches: 11. The germline gives CDR1 SGHTS, CDR2 YDEGEE. The CDR3 spans 16 residues. The CDR3 loop reads CASSLGLDEAYGELFF. The CDR3 DNA sequence: TGTGCCAGCAGCTTAGGACTAGACGAAGCCTACGGGGAGCTGTTTTTT.

About this clone itself: Additional DNA sequences in this sample encode the identical CDR3. The gene calls are TRBV7-2 and TRBJ1-5, with TRBD1 matching over 7 bases. V gave up 4 bases and J gave up 3 bases; unmatched junction bases: 3. The CDR3 extends over 14 amino acids. Per germline, CDR1 SGHTA and CDR2 FQGNSA. The chain's CDR3 is CASSSGQVNQPQHF. In nucleotides, the CDR3 is TGTGCCAGCAGCTCAGGACAGGTCAATCAGCCCCAGCATTTT.

The chain uses TRBV7-8 and TRBJ1-5; 9 bases align to TRBD1. V lost 4 bases to trimming and J lost 1 base; unmatched junction nucleotides: 5. Germline loops: CDR1 SGHVS, CDR2 FQNEAQ. The length of the CDR3 is 16 residues. CDR3 sequence reads: CASSSWDRVSNQPQHF. The CDR3 region has the DNA TGTGCCAGCAGCTCCTGGGACAGGGTGAGCAATCAGCCCCAGCATTTT.

This clone showed up just a few times. The chain carries TRBV15 and TRBJ1-4; perhaps TRBD1 as D (6 bases). The CDR3 is 14 residues long. With 5 bases removed from V and 2 bases from J, the gap between germline ends came to 9 bases. Per the germline V gene, CDR1 is LNHNV and CDR2 is YYDKDF (reference sequence). The CDR3 sequence is CATSGGFTNEKLFF. In nucleotides, the CDR3 is TGTGCCACCAGCGGGGGCTTTACTAATGAAAAACTGTTTTTT.

The gene calls are TRBV6-1 and TRBJ2-7; TRBD1 might be the D (6 bases). V gave up 6 bases and J gave up 2 bases, with 14 bases separating them. The CDR3 loop spans 14 amino acids. In germline, CDR1 is MNHNS, CDR2 SASEGT. The CDR3 sequence is CASSPPGVAYEQYV. CDR3 in DNA: TGTGCCAGCAGCCCACCAGGGGTGGCCTACGAGCAGTACGTC.

The genes are TRBV14 and TRBJ2-7; TRBD1 is a possible D gene (5 bases). The germline V gene encodes CDR1 SGHDN and CDR2 FVKESK. V was shortened by 1 base and J by 0 bases, with 13 bases between the two germline ends. The CDR3 has 16 amino acids. CDR3 nucleotides: TGTGCCAGCAGCCAAGGGGGCCCGGCGAGCTCCTACGAGCAGTACTTC. Translated: CASSQGGPASSYEQYF. The whole variable domain, filled in from reference TRBV14 and TRBJ2-7, reads EAGVTQFPSHSVIEKGQTVTLRCDPISGHDNLYWYRRVMGKEIKFLLHFVKESKQDESGMPNNRFLAERTGGTYSTLKVQPAELEDSGVYFCASSQGGPASSYEQYFGPGTRLTVT.